This TCR beta chain was identified in a study of blood T cell repertoires in COVID-19. With 4 bases clipped from V and 8 bases from J, the junction kept 10 bases outside the gene matches. Germline-derived CDR1 and CDR2 are SGDLS and YYNGEE. This CDR3 has 14 amino acids. This table comes from immunoSEQ multiplex PCR, and its TCRdb copy is limited to in-frame clones, with some not included. The table shows fewer than 80,000 clones, with about 80% occurring only once. The V and J genes are TRBV9 and TRBJ2-5, with 8 positions matching TRBD2. This receptor was obtained from a man aged 60 to 69 with COVID-19, enrolled during active disease. Sequenced material: peripheral blood. CDR3 protein: CASSPTSGQETQYF. The CDR3 region has the DNA TGTGCCAGCAGCCCAACTAGCGGCCAGGAAACCCAGTACTTC.